This record covers a single T cell receptor (beta chain). Germline V gene lookup returns CDR1 DFQATT and CDR2 SNEGSKA (reference sequence). V was cut by 4 bases and J by 8 bases, with 21 bases left in between. The CDR3 runs 15 residues. This sample was taken from a study of T cell repertoires in cytomegalovirus infection. TCRdb used MiXCR to reprocess the reads, holding one entry per CDR3 protein. This sample has some 300,000 distinct CDR3 sequences; 8% to 10% occur once, and the top ten carry approximately 2.3%. The V call is TRBV20-1, the J call TRBJ2-1; possibly TRBD2 for D (7 bases). The sequence came from a human donor in good health (CMV status not recorded). Some clones in this sample may be carry-over from other donors' samples. The sequenced sample was PBMCs. CDR3 DNA sequence: TGCAGTGCTACGGAGGGGGGGGGGCCCCCCGATGAGCAGTTCTTC. Its protein product is CSATEGGGPPDEQFF.